This T cell receptor beta chain was identified in a study of blood T cell repertoires in COVID-19. The table came from immunoSEQ multiplex PCR; TCRdb's copy has only in-frame clones and leaves some out. The data show about 270,000 clones, 85% to 90% seen once. Those who participated ranged in age from roughly 18 to 90 years and resided in under 25 US areas. Each participant's cohort was designated according to participant-reported clinical history. This CDR3 is built from 16 residues. V lost 5 bases and J 0 bases, leaving 13 bases between the germline ends. CDR1 is LNHDA, CDR2 SQIVND, per germline (reference sequence).

The J gene is TRBJ1-4, the V gene TRBV19; D is uncertain. The sequenced material came from PBMCs or T cells enriched from blood (not recorded which). The TCR sequence derives from a young woman with acute COVID-19. The CDR3 coding sequence is TGTGCCAGTAGTCCTGGAGGGAATCCAACTAATGAAAAACTGTTTTTT. Its translation is CASSPGGNPTNEKLFF.